Below are 2 T cell receptor beta chains sequenced from a single sample in a study of blood T cell repertoires in COVID-19. Assay: immunoSEQ multiplex PCR; the TCRdb copy retains only in-frame clones and omits some. The repertoire holds almost 300,000 clones, with roughly 89% as singletons. Material for sequencing was peripheral blood. The receptors here all came from a young woman with COVID-19, enrolled during active disease.

The rearrangement joins TRBV5-5 to TRBJ1-4, with 7 bases that match TRBD1. Losses at the gene ends were 0 bases for V and 4 bases for J; bases not matched to a gene: 12. CDR1 is SGHKS, CDR2 YYEKEE, per germline (reference sequence). The length of the CDR3 is 18 residues. CDR3 nucleotides: TGTGCCAGCAGCTTGGCCGACAGGGATGCCGGGGTTAATGAAAAACTGTTTTTT. Translating gives CASSLADRDAGVNEKLFF.

This chain connects TRBV6-5 to TRBJ2-7; no clear D. The V end lost 4 bases, the J end lost 0 bases, and 10 bases lay between the germline ends. The CDR3 has 14 amino acids. CDR1 is MNHEY and CDR2 is SVGAGI in the germline V gene. The CDR3 DNA follows: TGTGCCAGCAGTTCTAGAGGCATCTCCTACGAGCAGTACTTC. Encoded protein: CASSSRGISYEQYF.